This TCR beta chain appears in the sequencing data of a study of cytomegalovirus exposure and HLA in healthy donors (dated by TCRdb to the late 2010s). Notes on the research overall: According to a later analysis, the approximately 120 validation repertoires were produced on the same platform as the 666 repertoires of the first cohort. The study was designed to test whether signatures of past pathogen exposure could be identified by cataloging public T cell receptors. A separate validation cohort of over a hundred different subjects was used in addition to the roughly 670-subject first cohort. To predict cytomegalovirus infection status, the study combined high-throughput TCR immunosequencing, statistical association of individual TCRs with disease status, and machine learning.

Donors formed part of the validation cohort, which comprised over a hundred subjects and was distinct from the first cohort of under 850 subjects. Receptor amplification or capture employed the immunoSEQ multiplex PCR assay. For the original study's pipeline: A statistical classification framework was developed to diagnose cytomegalovirus status using the catalog of TCR beta chain sequences. As stored in TCRdb, this immuneACCESS dataset retains in-frame rearrangements with V and J assigned. A fraction of the clones does not appear; measured against another copy, unresolved V genes explain less than half of the discrepancy, and the remainder lacks a known reason. V, J and clone size were drawn from that table, and D and trimming were deduced from the DNA. The sample contains about 68,000 clones, roughly 96% of them found a single time. The top ten constitute under 2.5% of the sample. CDR1 and CDR2, looked up from the germline V gene, are SNHLY and FYNNEI. V loses 5 bases of germline sequence and J loses 0 bases, and the interval between the two ends is 10 bases. The CDR3, from cysteine to phenylalanine, totals 14 residues. The read is trimmed to its CDR3 DNA, 42 bases read in frame from base 1.

Notes on this clone: Its recognized antigen is unknown. No much larger clonotype is one base removed from it; base qualities were not supplied.

Overall results and qualifications from the work: In both the original and validation cohorts, the classifier was reported to diagnose cytomegalovirus status with high specificity and sensitivity. A later analysis had no HLA typing for the validation cohort, so co-occurrence there was scored across all 130 or so repertoires. It was suggested by the authors that the approach could potentially be generalized to other disease states and immunological phenotypes. In a later analysis, TCRs clustered in the first cohort were found to also tend to co-occur in the roughly 110 validation repertoires, with approximately 94% of cluster scores above 0. Most TCR sequences were observed very rarely across donors, whereas some public TCRs were present in many individuals. A few of the identified cytomegalovirus-associated TCR beta chains were confirmed in vitro to be specific for cytomegalovirus antigens. A total of fewer than 200 TCR beta chains were listed by the study as associated with cytomegalovirus.

The specimen sequenced was PBMCs. This chain joins TRBV2 to TRBJ1-2, with the identity of the D gene unclear. The clonotype originates from a man aged 18 to 29 in good health and CMV-seronegative. CDR3 loop: CASSPGTTNYGYTF. The nucleotides are TGTGCCAGCAGTCCGGGAACAACTAACTATGGCTACACCTTC. The full variable domain, with segments outside the CDR3 supplied by the reference TRBV2 and TRBJ1-2 proteins, appears as EPEVTQTPSHQVTQMGQEVILRCVPISNHLYFYWYRQILGQKVEFLVSFYNNEISEKSEIFDDQFSVERPDGSNFTLKIRSTKLEDSAMYFCASSPGTTNYGYTFGSGTRLTVV.